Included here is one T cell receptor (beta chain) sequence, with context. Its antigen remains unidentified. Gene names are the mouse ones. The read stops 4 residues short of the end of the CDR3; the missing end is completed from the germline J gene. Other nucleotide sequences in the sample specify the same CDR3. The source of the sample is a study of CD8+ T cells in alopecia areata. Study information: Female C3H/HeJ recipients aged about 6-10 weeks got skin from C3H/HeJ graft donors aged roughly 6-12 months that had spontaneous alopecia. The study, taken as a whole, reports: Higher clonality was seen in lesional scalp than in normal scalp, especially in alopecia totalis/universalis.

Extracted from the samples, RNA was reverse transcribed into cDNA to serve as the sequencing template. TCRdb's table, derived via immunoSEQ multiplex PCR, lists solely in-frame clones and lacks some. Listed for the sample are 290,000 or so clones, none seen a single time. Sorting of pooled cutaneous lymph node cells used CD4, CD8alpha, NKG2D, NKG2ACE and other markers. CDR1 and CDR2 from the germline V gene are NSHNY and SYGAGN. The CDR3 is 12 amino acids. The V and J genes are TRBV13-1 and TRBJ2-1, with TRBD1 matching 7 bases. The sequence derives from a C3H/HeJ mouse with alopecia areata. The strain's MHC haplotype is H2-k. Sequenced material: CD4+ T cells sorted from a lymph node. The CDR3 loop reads CASRTGLAEQFF. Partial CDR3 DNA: TGTGCCAGCAGGACAGGGCTGGCT.